This TCR beta chain is drawn from a study of OX40 agonist ivuxolimab in advanced cancers. On the study more broadly: Every 2 weeks, ivuxolimab was infused into the patients intravenously at between 0.01 and 10 mg/kg. General study points: There were, on average, more expanded clones in CD8+ T cells than in CD4+. Certain nonresponders likewise exhibited a low normalized T-cell clonal expansion. In the 0.1 to 3.0 mg/kg range, CD4+ and CD8+ blood T cells had expanded clonally by week 6.

On this clone itself: Its antigen is not identified.

V shed 5 bases and J shed 0 bases, with 10 bases lying between them. Germline V gene data show CDR1 as MNHEY and CDR2 as SVGAGI. There are 14 residues in the CDR3. Using immunoSEQ multiplex PCR, the repertoire was profiled, and TCRdb retains in-frame clones only, with some absent. The sample lists approximately 2,100 clones; 70% to 75% were seen once. The sequenced sample was CD4+ or CD8+ T cells sorted from blood, obtained in a trial of the OX40 agonist ivuxolimab. This receptor was identified in an adult with an advanced solid tumor such as melanoma, head and neck, liver or kidney cancer. V is TRBV6-5 and J is TRBJ1-1; D uncertain. CDR3 sequence (DNA): TGTGCCAGCAGTGAGAACTCGATGAACACTGAAGCTTTCTTT. Protein sequence: CASSENSMNTEAFF.